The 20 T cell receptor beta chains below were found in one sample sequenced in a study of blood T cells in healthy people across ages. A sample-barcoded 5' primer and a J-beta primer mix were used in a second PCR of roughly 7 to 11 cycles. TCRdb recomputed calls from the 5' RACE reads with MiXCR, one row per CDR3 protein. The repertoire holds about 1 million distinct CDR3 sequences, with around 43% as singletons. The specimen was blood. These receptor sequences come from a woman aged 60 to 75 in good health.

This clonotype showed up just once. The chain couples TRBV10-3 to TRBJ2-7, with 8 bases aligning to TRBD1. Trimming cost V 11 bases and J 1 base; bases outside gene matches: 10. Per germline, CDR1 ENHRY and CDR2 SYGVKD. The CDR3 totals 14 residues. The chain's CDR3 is CAARETGGSYEQYF. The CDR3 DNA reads TGTGCCGCCAGAGAAACAGGGGGATCCTACGAGCAGTACTTC.

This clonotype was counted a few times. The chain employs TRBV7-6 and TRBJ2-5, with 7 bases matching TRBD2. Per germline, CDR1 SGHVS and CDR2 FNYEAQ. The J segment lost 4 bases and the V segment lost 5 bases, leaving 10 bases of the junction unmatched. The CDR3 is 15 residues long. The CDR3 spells CASSHATSSVETQYF. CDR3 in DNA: TGTGCCAGCAGCCATGCGACTAGCTCGGTAGAGACCCAGTACTTC.

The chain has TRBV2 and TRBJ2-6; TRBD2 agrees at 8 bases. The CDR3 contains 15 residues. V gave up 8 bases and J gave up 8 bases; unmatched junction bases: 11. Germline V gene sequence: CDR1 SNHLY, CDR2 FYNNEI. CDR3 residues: CASHRGGIETNVLTF. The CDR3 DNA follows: TGTGCCAGCCACCGGGGGGGGATTGAGACCAACGTCCTGACTTTC. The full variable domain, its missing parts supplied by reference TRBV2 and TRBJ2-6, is EPEVTQTPSHQVTQMGQEVILRCVPISNHLYFYWYRQILGQKVEFLVSFYNNEISEKSEIFDDQFSVERPDGSNFTLKIRSTKLEDSAMYFCASHRGGIETNVLTFGAGSRLTVL.

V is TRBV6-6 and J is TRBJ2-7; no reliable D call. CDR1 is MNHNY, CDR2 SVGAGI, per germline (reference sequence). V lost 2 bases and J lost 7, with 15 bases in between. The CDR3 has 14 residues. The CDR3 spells CASSYRVKLNEQYF. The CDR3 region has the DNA TGTGCCAGCAGTTACAGGGTAAAACTCAATGAGCAGTACTTC.

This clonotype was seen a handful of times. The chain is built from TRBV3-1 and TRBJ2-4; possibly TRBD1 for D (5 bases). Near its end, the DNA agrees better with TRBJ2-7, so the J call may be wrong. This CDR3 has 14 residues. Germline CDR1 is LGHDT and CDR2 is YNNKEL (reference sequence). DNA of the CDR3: TGTGCCAGCAGCCAAGCGTCAGGGCACTACGAGCAGTACTTC. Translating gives CASSQASGHYEQYF.

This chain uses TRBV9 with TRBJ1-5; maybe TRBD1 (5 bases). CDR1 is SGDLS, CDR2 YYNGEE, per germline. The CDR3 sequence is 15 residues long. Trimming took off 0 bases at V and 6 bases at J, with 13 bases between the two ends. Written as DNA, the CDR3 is TGTGCCAGCAGCGTAGAGGCAGGTAGGGGTCAGCCCCAGCATTTT. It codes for CASSVEAGRGQPQHF.

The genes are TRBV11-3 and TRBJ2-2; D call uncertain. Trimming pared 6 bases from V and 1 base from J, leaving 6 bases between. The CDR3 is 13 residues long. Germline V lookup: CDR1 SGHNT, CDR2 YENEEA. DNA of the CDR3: TGTGCCAGCAGTCCTCGGAACACCGGGGAGCTGTTTTTT. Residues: CASSPRNTGELFF.

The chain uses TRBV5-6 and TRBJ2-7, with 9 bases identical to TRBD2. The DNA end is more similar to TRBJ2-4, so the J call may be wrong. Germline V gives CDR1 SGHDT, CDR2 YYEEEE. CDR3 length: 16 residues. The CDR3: CASSPWGGRAQNIQYF. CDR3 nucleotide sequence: TGTGCCAGCAGCCCATGGGGCGGGAGGGCCCAAAACATTCAGTACTTC.

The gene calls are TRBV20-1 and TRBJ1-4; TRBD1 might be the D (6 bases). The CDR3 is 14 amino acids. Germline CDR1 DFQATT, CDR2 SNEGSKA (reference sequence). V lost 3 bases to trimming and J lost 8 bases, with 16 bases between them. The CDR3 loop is CSARLTGKKEKLFF. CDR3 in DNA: TGCAGTGCTAGGTTGACAGGAAAAAAAGAAAAACTGTTTTTT.

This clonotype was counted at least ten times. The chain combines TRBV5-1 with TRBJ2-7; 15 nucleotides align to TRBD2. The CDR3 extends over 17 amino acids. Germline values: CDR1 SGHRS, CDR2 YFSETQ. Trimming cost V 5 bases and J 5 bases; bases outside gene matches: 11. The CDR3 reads CASSPGLAGGPGHEQYF. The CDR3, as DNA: TGCGCCAGCAGTCCTGGACTAGCGGGAGGGCCGGGCCACGAGCAGTACTTC.

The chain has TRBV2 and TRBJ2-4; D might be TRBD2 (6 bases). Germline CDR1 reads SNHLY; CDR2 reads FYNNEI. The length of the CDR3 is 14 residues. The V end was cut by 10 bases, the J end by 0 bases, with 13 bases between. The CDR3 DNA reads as TGTGCCAACGGAGGGAGACTAGCCAAAAACATTCAGTACTTC. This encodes CANGGRLAKNIQYF.

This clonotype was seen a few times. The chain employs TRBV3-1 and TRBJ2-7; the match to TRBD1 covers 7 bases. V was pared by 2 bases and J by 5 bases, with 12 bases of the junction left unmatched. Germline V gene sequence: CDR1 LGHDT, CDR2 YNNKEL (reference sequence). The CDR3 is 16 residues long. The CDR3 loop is CASSQIWARGKDEQYF. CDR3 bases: TGTGCCAGCAGCCAAATTTGGGCCAGGGGGAAGGACGAGCAGTACTTC.

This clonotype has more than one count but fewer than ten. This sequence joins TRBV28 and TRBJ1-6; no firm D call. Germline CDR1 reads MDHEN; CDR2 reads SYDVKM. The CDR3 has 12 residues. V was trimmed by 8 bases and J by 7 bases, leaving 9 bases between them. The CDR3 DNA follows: TGTGCCAGCCGGTTATTCAATTCACCCCTCCACTTT. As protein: CASRLFNSPLHF.

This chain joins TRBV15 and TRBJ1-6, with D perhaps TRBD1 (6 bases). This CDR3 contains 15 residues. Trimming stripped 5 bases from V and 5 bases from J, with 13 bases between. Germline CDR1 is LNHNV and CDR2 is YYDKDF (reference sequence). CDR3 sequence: CATSFGQLDNSPLHF. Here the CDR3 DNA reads TGTGCCACCAGCTTCGGACAGCTCGATAATTCACCCCTCCACTTT.

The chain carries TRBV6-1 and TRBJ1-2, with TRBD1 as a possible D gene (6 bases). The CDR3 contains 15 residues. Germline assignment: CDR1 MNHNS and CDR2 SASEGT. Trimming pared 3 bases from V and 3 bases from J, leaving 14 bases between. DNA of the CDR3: TGTGCCAGCAGTGACTCCGGGGGGCGAGACTATGGCTACACCTTC. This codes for CASSDSGGRDYGYTF.

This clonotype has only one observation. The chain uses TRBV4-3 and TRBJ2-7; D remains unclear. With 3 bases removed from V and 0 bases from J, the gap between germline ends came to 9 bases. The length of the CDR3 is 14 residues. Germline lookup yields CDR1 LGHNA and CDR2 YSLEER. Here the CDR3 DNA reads TGCGCCAGCAGCCAGGTACCACTCTCCTACGAGCAGTACTTC. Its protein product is CASSQVPLSYEQYF.

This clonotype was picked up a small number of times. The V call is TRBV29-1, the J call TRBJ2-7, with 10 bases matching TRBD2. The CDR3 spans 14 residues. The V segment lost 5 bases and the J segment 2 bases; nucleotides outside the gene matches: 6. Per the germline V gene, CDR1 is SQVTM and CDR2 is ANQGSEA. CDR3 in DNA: TGCAGCGTTCGTCTAGCGGGGGATCCCTACGAGCAGTACTTC. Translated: CSVRLAGDPYEQYF.

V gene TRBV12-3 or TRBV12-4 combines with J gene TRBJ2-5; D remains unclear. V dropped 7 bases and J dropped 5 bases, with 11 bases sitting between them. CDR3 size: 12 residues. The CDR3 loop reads CASTMFGETQYF. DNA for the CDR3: TGTGCCAGCACGATGTTCGGGGAGACCCAGTACTTC.

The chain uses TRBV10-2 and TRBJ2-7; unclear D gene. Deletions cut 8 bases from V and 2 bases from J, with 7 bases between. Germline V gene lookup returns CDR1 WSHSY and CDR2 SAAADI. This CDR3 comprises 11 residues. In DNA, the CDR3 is TGCGCCAGCGGGTCCGCCTACGAGCAGTACTTC. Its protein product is CASGSAYEQYF.

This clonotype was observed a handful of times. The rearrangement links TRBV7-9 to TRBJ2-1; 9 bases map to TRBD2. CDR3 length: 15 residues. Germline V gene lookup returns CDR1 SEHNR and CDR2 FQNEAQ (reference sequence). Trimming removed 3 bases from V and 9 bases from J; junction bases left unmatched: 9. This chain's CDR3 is CASSFSLAGYSEQFF. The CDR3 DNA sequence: TGTGCCAGCAGCTTCAGTCTAGCGGGATATAGTGAGCAGTTCTTC.